The 25 T cell receptor beta chains given below trace back to one sample, sequenced in a study of identical twins. TCRdb itself ran the 5' RACE reads through MiXCR, one entry per CDR3 protein. The data hold 450,000 to 600,000 distinct CDR3 sequences, with approximately 20% observed a single time. These sequences were also reported in another study, on yellow fever vaccine responses in identical twins.

The sequenced sample consisted of CD4+ T cells sorted from blood. These receptors all come from a woman between 18 and 29 years old in good health.

This clonotype was seen only a few times. This chain uses TRBV29-1 with TRBJ2-1, with D perhaps matching TRBD2 (6 bases). This CDR3 has 17 residues. Germline lookup yields CDR1 SQVTM and CDR2 ANQGSEA. The V end was cut by 4 bases, the J end by 3 bases, with 22 bases between. CDR3 loop: CSVAPERGLDRYNEQFF. For the CDR3, the DNA is TGCAGCGTTGCCCCCGAACGGGGACTCGACCGCTACAATGAGCAGTTCTTC.

This clonotype has just a few counts. This chain links TRBV7-3 with TRBJ2-3; D gene unclear. The germline gives CDR1 SGHTA, CDR2 FQGTGA. The CDR3 length is 14 residues. V was clipped by 1 base and J by 3 bases, with 8 bases between them. The CDR3 here is CASSLNLQTDTQYF. The CDR3 nucleotides are TGTGCCAGCAGCTTAAACCTGCAGACAGATACGCAGTATTTT. The whole variable domain, filled in from reference TRBV7-3 and TRBJ2-3, reads GAGVSQTPSNKVTEKGKYVELRCDPISGHTALYWYRQSLGQGPEFLIYFQGTGAADDSGLPNDRFFAVRPEGSVSTLKIQRTERGDSAVYLCASSLNLQTDTQYFGPGTRLTVL.

This clonotype occurred a few times. V and J are TRBV12-3 or TRBV12-4 and TRBJ2-1, with D tentatively TRBD1 (5 bases). V shed 6 bases and J shed 4 bases, with 13 bases lying between them. The CDR3 totals 14 residues. The CDR3 loop reads CASSPPTAYNEQFF. Here the CDR3 DNA reads TGTGCCAGCAGCCCTCCGACAGCATACAATGAGCAGTTCTTC.

This clonotype was seen a few times. V usage is TRBV10-2 and J usage is TRBJ2-1, with unresolved D. The ends were cut back, 5 bases at V and 4 bases at J, with 18 bases in the middle. This CDR3 region has 16 residues. The germline CDR1 and CDR2 sequences are WSHSY and SAAADI. The CDR3 DNA follows: TGCGCCAGCAGTCCTATGGACCGATCGATTTACAATGAGCAGTTCTTC. Residues: CASSPMDRSIYNEQFF.

The V call is TRBV16, the J call TRBJ2-5, with D hard to call. V was trimmed by 0 bases and J by 5 bases, leaving 7 bases between them. Per germline, CDR1 KGHSY and CDR2 FQNENV. There are 13 residues in the CDR3. The CDR3 DNA reads as TGTGCCAGCAGCCAATCGACGGTGGAGACCCAGTACTTC. This translates into CASSQSTVETQYF. The full variable domain, its missing parts supplied by reference TRBV16 and TRBJ2-5, is GEEVAQTPKHLVRGEGQKAKLYCAPIKGHSYVFWYQQVLKNEFKFLISFQNENVFDETGMPKERFSAKCLPNSPCSLEIQATKLEDSAVYFCASSQSTVETQYFGPGTRLLVL.

J is TRBJ2-1 and V is TRBV24-1; 8 bases line up with TRBD2. Germline CDR1 and CDR2: KGHDR and SFDVKD. The V segment lost 7 bases and the J segment 0 bases; nucleotides outside the gene matches: 4. The CDR3 runs to 15 residues. The CDR3 sequence is CATSGGASSYNEQFF. The CDR3 DNA is TGTGCCACCAGCGGGGGGGCTAGCTCCTACAATGAGCAGTTCTTC.

V and J are TRBV12-3 or TRBV12-4 and TRBJ2-1; TRBD2 might be the D (7 bases). V was pared by 6 bases and J by 7 bases, with 22 bases between. The CDR3 runs 16 residues. CDR3 nucleotides: TGTGCCAGCAGCCCCCGGGGGCGGGGGACGGTTAATGAGCAGTTCTTC. This gives the protein CASSPRGRGTVNEQFF.

This clonotype was detected only a few times. The chain uses TRBV7-2 and TRBJ1-1, with a possible D match to TRBD1 (6 bases). Trimming cost V 6 bases and J 5 bases, with 25 bases left between them. The CDR3 has 17 residues. The germline V gene encodes CDR1 SGHTA and CDR2 FQGNSA. The CDR3 nucleotides read TGTGCCAGCAGTCCGAGGAACAGGGCTACGATAAATACTGAAGCTTTCTTT. This gives the protein CASSPRNRATINTEAFF.

A single count supports this clonotype. The V and J genes are TRBV10-3 and TRBJ2-2; no clear D. The germline CDR1 and CDR2 sequences are ENHRY and SYGVKD. The CDR3 is made up of 15 amino acids. Trimming removed 2 bases from V and 1 base from J, with 8 bases in between. The CDR3 DNA is TGTGCCATCAGTGAGAGGCGGTTGAACACCGGGGAGCTGTTTTTT. Encoded protein: CAISERRLNTGELFF.

There are a few counts of this clonotype. V gene TRBV15 combines with J gene TRBJ1-4, with 7 bases identical to TRBD1. Trimming at V came to 5 bases and at J to 6 bases, leaving 6 bases not matched to a gene. Germline-derived CDR1 and CDR2 are LNHNV and YYDKDF (reference sequence). This CDR3 has 14 residues. This CDR3 reads CATSPRTGDEKLFF. DNA for the CDR3: TGTGCCACCAGCCCTCGAACAGGGGATGAAAAACTGTTTTTT.

This clonotype has just a few counts. The genes are TRBV5-1 and TRBJ2-1; D remains ambiguous. Germline V gene sequence: CDR1 SGHRS, CDR2 YFSETQ. Trimming shortened V by 0 bases and J by 0 bases, and 7 bases separated the two germline ends. The CDR3 runs to 15 residues. As DNA, the CDR3 is TGCGCCAGCAGCTTGGCTCTGGCCTCCTACAATGAGCAGTTCTTC. This codes for CASSLALASYNEQFF. Variable domain in full (rest from reference TRBV5-1 and TRBJ2-1): KAGVTQTPRYLIKTRGQQVTLSCSPISGHRSVSWYQQTPGQGLQFLFEYFSETQRNKGNFPGRFSGRQFSNSRSEMNVSTLELGDSALYLCASSLALASYNEQFFGPGTRLTVL.

The rearrangement uses TRBV20-1 and TRBJ2-4, with 7 bases matching TRBD2. Looked up from germline, CDR1 is DFQATT and CDR2 is SNEGSKA (reference sequence). The ends lost 0 bases at V and 7 bases at J; junction bases unmatched: 9. This CDR3 has 15 residues. The CDR3 sequence is CSARDGQREGNIQYF. In nucleotides, the CDR3 is TGCAGTGCTAGAGATGGGCAGCGGGAAGGGAACATTCAGTACTTC.

The chain combines TRBV5-1 with TRBJ1-1, with D possibly being TRBD1 (5 bases). This CDR3 has 15 residues. The germline V gene has CDR1 SGHRS and CDR2 YFSETQ. V lost 4 bases and J lost 3, with 16 bases in between. The CDR3 here is CASSPVFVGDTEAFF. CDR3 DNA sequence: TGCGCCAGCAGCCCGGTCTTTGTGGGGGACACTGAAGCTTTCTTT.

The CDR3 spells CSARDLASWRGEQFF. For the CDR3, the DNA is TGCAGTGCTAGAGATCTGGCTAGTTGGAGAGGAGAGCAGTTCTTC. The chain uses TRBV20-1 and TRBJ2-1; D ambiguous. This CDR3 has 15 residues. V was cut by 0 bases and J by 10 bases, with 19 bases left in between. CDR1 is DFQATT and CDR2 is SNEGSKA in the germline V gene (reference sequence).

The chain combines TRBV7-3 with TRBJ2-1, with 9 bases lining up with TRBD2. This CDR3 is 18 amino acids long. V was clipped by 2 bases and J by 1 base; unmatched bases: 9. Germline values: CDR1 SGHTA, CDR2 FQGTGA. In DNA form, the CDR3 reads TGTGCCAGCAGCTTATTTCCCCTAGCGGGAATGTCCTACAATGAGCAGTTCTTC. Encoded protein: CASSLFPLAGMSYNEQFF.

The V gene is TRBV10-3, the J gene TRBJ1-5, with D possibly being TRBD1 (6 bases). CDR3 length: 15 amino acids. The germline V gene encodes CDR1 ENHRY and CDR2 SYGVKD. Trimming took 6 bases from V and 4 from J, leaving 16 bases between them. CDR3 coding DNA: TGTGCCATCAGCGCCGGGGGCAGGGATAATCAGCCCCAGCATTTT. This sequence encodes CAISAGGRDNQPQHF.

This clonotype was detected only a few times. The chain employs TRBV20-1 and TRBJ2-7; 11 nucleotides line up with TRBD2. CDR1 is DFQATT, CDR2 SNEGSKA, per germline (reference sequence). The CDR3 totals 13 residues. J lost 2 bases, V lost 6 bases, and 3 bases had no gene match. The CDR3 DNA is TGCAGTGCAACTAGCGGGAGAACCTACGAGCAGTACTTC. Amino acids: CSATSGRTYEQYF.

This clonotype was detected a few times. The rearrangement links TRBV11-2 to TRBJ2-1, with no clear D. V gave up 5 bases and J gave up 10 bases, with 12 bases separating them. The CDR3 consists of 12 residues. The germline V gene encodes CDR1 SGHAT and CDR2 FQNNGV. The CDR3 DNA is TGTGCCAGCAGCCCTCCAAGCCCGGAGCAGTTCTTC. Encoded protein: CASSPPSPEQFF.

This clonotype has more than one count but fewer than ten. This chain links TRBV5-1 with TRBJ1-5, with D unresolved. CDR3 length: 15 amino acids. Trimming removed 0 bases at V and 0 bases at J, with 7 bases between. Germline V gene lookup returns CDR1 SGHRS and CDR2 YFSETQ. CDR3: CASSLGQDSNQPQHF. For the CDR3, the DNA is TGCGCCAGCAGCTTGGGCCAAGATAGCAATCAGCCCCAGCATTTT.

This clonotype occurred a few times. The chain recombines TRBV12-3 or TRBV12-4 with TRBJ2-1; D is undetermined. Trimming took off 4 bases at V and 6 bases at J, with 10 bases between the two ends. This CDR3 spans 13 amino acids. CDR3 sequence reads: CASSSENRNEQFF. Here the CDR3 DNA reads TGTGCCAGCAGTTCGGAGAATCGCAATGAGCAGTTCTTC.

The sample holds a few counts of this clonotype. The chain carries TRBV7-6 and TRBJ2-3; D gene uncertain. Trimming cost V 2 bases and J 6 bases, with 15 bases left between them. The germline V gene has CDR1 SGHVS and CDR2 FNYEAQ. This CDR3 has 15 residues. The CDR3 region has the DNA TGTGCCAGCAGCTTAAGGGTTGACATTTCCGATACGCAGTATTTT. Translating gives CASSLRVDISDTQYF.

This clonotype has only a few counts. One end of the junction fails to match germline, which may point to a read error. The rearrangement uses TRBV27 and TRBJ2-1; D is perhaps TRBD1 (6 bases). CDR1 is MNHEY and CDR2 is SMNVEV in the germline V gene (reference sequence). The CDR3 contains 15 residues. The CDR3 loop is CASSLRTGIFNEQFF. The DNA of the CDR3 is TGTGCTAGCAGTTTAAGAACAGGGATCTTCAATGAGCAGTTCTTC.

The V and J genes are TRBV7-8 and TRBJ1-2; 7 nucleotides line up with TRBD1. CDR1 is SGHVS, CDR2 FQNEAQ, per germline. The CDR3 is 12 amino acids. With V trimmed by 3 bases and J by 10 bases, 5 bases remained unmatched. The DNA of the CDR3 is TGTGCCAGCAGCTTGGGACAGCGCTTCTACACCTTC. The encoded protein is CASSLGQRFYTF. The full variable domain, rest sourced from reference TRBV7-8 and TRBJ1-2, is GAGVSQSPRYKVAKRGQDVALRCDPISGHVSLFWYQQALGQGPEFLTYFQNEAQLDKSGLPSDRFFAERPEGSVSTLKIQRTQQEDSAVYLCASSLGQRFYTFGSGTRLTVV.

The gene calls are TRBV20-1 and TRBJ1-2; no firm D call. The CDR3 totals 14 residues. Between the trimmed V and J ends, which lost 3 bases and 6 bases, there was a span of 17 bases. Germline CDR1 reads DFQATT; CDR2 reads SNEGSKA (reference sequence). This chain's CDR3 is CSARSGLRSDGYTF. CDR3 DNA: TGCAGTGCTAGGAGCGGGCTGAGGTCGGATGGCTACACCTTC.

This clonotype was observed many times. The chain employs TRBV28 and TRBJ2-7, with D unclear. Germline V gene data show CDR1 as MDHEN and CDR2 as SYDVKM. V lost 6 bases, J lost 4 bases, and 19 bases lay in between. The CDR3 has 15 amino acids. DNA for the CDR3: TGTGCCAGCAGCCCCCGCCGTTACACCTATTACGAGCAGTACTTC. Amino acids: CASSPRRYTYYEQYF.